In its sample, the clone carrying this T cell receptor beta chain was seen a few times. Its specificity is not known. The CDR3 is 15 residues long. J was trimmed by 2 bases and V by 4 bases; bases with no gene match: 3. CDR1 MNHNY and CDR2 SVGAGI come from the germline V gene (reference sequence). This specimen comes from a study of radiotherapy plus CTLA-4 blockade in lung cancer. Study observations and caveats: Reportedly, early blood T cell clone dynamics best predicted response, with interferon-beta.

Profiled with immunoSEQ multiplex PCR; TCRdb holds only in-frame clones, not every one. The data contain roughly 69,000 clones, around 76% of them singletons. The source is a human donor with non-small cell lung cancer whose response to radiotherapy plus ipilimumab could not be evaluated. Some clones in this sample may be carry-over from other donors' samples. The chain combines TRBV6-6 with TRBJ1-5; 9 bases match TRBD1. This sample comprised peripheral blood, obtained from a patient treated with radiotherapy plus ipilimumab. Written as DNA, the CDR3 is TGTGCCAGCAGTTCCCGGGACAGGGGCAATCAGCCCCAGCATTTT. This gives the protein CASSSRDRGNQPQHF.